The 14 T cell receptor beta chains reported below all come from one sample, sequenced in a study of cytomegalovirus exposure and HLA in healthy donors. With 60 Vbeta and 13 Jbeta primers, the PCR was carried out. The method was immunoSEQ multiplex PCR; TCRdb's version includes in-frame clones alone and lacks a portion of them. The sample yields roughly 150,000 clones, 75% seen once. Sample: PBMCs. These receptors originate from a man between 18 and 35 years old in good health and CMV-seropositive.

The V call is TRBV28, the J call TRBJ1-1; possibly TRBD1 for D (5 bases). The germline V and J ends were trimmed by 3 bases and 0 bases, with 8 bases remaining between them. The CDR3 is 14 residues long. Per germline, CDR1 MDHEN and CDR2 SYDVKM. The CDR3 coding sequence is TGTGCCAGCAGTTTCGGGGGGGTGAACACTGAAGCTTTCTTT. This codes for CASSFGGVNTEAFF. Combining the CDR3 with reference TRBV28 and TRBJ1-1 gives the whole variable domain DVKVTQSSRYLVKRTGEKVFLECVQDMDHENMFWYRQDPGLGLRLIYFSYDVKMKEKGDIPEGYSVSREKKERFSLILESASTNQTSMYLCASSFGGVNTEAFFGQGTRLTVV.

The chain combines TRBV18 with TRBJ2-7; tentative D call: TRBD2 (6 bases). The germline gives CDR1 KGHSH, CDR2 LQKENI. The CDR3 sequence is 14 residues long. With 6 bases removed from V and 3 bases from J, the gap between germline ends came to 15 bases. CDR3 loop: CASSPGTLIYEQYF. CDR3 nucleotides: TGTGCCAGCTCCCCCGGGACTCTAATCTACGAGCAGTACTTC.

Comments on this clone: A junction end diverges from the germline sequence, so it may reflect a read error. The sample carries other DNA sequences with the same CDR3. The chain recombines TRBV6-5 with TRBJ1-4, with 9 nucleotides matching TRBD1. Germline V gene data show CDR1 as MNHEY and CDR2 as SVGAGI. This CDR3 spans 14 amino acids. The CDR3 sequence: CASSITGGREKLFF. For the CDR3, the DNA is TGTGCCAGCAGTATAACAGGGGGCCGGGAAAAACTGTTTTTC.

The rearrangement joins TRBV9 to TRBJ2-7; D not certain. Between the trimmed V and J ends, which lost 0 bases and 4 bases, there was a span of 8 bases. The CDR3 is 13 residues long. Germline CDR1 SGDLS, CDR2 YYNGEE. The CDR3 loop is CASSVDSPYEQYF. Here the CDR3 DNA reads TGTGCCAGCAGCGTAGATAGCCCGTACGAGCAGTACTTC.

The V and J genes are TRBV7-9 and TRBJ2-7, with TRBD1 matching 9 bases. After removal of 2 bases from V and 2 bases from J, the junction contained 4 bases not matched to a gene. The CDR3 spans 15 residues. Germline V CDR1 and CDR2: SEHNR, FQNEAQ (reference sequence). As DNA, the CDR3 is TGTGCCAGCAGCTTAAGGGGACAGGGCCCCTACGAGCAGTACTTC. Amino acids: CASSLRGQGPYEQYF.

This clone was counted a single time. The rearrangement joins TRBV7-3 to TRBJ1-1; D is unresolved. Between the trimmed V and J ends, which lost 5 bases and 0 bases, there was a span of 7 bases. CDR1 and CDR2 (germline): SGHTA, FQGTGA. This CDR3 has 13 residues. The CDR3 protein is CASSRTVNTEAFF. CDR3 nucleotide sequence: TGTGCCAGCAGCAGAACAGTGAACACTGAAGCTTTCTTT.

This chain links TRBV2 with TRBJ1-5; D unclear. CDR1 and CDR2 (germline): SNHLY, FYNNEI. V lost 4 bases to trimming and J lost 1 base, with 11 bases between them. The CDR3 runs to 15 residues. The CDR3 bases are TGTGCCAGCAGTGTTCATCGGGGAAGCAATCAGCCCCAGCATTTT. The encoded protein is CASSVHRGSNQPQHF.

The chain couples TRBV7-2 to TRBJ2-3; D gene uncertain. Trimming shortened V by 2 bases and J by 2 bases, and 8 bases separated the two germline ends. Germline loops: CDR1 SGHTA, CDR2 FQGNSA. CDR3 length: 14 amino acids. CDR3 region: CASSLLGLTDTQYF. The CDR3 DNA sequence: TGTGCCAGCAGCTTACTAGGCCTCACAGATACGCAGTATTTT.

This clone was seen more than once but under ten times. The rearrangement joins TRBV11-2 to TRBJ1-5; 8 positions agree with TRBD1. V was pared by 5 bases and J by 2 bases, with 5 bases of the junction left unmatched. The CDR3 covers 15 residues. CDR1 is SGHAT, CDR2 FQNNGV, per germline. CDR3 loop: CASSTNRGGNQPQHF. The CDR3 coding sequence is TGTGCCAGCAGCACGAACAGGGGGGGCAATCAGCCCCAGCATTTT. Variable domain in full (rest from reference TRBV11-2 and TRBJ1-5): EAGVAQSPRYKIIEKRQSVAFWCNPISGHATLYWYQQILGQGPKLLIQFQNNGVVDDSQLPKDRFSAERLKGVDSTLKIQPAKLEDSAVYLCASSTNRGGNQPQHFGDGTRLSIL.

The CDR3 reads CASSAGPTYGYTF. The CDR3 DNA reads as TGTGCCAGCAGCGCAGGTCCTACCTATGGCTACACCTTC. The chain links TRBV5-4 to TRBJ1-2; D is ambiguous. The germline gives CDR1 SGHNT, CDR2 YYREEE (reference sequence). V dropped 4 bases and J dropped 4 bases, with 11 bases sitting between them. The CDR3 totals 13 residues.

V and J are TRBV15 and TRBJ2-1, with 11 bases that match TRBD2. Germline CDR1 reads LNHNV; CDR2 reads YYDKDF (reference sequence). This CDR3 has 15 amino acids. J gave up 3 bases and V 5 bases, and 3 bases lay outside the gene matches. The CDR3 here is CATSPSGRIYNEQFF. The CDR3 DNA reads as TGTGCCACCAGCCCTAGCGGGAGGATCTACAATGAGCAGTTCTTC.

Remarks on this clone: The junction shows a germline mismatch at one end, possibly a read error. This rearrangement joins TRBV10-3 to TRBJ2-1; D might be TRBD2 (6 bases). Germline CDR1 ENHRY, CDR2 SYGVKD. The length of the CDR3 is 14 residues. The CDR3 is CASISSESYNEQFF. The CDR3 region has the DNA TGTGCCTCCATCTCTAGCGAGTCCTACAATGAACAGTTCTTC.

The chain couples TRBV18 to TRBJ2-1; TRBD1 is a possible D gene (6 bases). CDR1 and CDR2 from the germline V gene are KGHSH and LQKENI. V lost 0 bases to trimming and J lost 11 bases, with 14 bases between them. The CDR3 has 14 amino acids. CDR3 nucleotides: TGTGCCAGCTCACCACCCCCCCAGGGGCCCAAGCAGTTCTTC. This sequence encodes CASSPPPQGPKQFF.

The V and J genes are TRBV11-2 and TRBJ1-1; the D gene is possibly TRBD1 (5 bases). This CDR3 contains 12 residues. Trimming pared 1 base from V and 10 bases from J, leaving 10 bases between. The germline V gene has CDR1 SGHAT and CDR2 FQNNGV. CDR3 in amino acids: CASSLVGRGAFF. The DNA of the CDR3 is TGTGCCAGCAGCTTAGTGGGAAGGGGAGCTTTCTTT.